Following are 27 T cell receptor beta chains from one sample sequenced in a study of identical twins. MiXCR, run by TCRdb on the 5' RACE reads, gives a single entry per CDR3 protein. The repertoire holds under 500,000 distinct CDR3 sequences, about 13% seen once, with about 0.97% in the top ten. The data also belong to a second study, concerning yellow fever vaccine responses in identical twins.

Sequencing used CD4+ T cells sorted from blood. These receptors were collected from a woman aged 18-29 years in good health.

The chain carries TRBV6-1 and TRBJ2-2; 8 positions agree with TRBD1. J was trimmed by 7 bases and V by 4 bases; bases with no gene match: 8. CDR1 and CDR2 from the germline V gene are MNHNS and SASEGT. CDR3 length equals 15 residues. Written as DNA, the CDR3 is TGTGCCAGCAGTGCCTTAGGACAGGGCGGCGGGGAGCTGTTTTTT. It yields the protein CASSALGQGGGELFF.

The V gene is TRBV7-9, the J gene TRBJ2-7, with D perhaps matching TRBD1 (6 bases). Trimming pared 6 bases from V and 9 bases from J, leaving 15 bases between. CDR1 SEHNR and CDR2 FQNEAQ come from the germline V gene (reference sequence). The length of the CDR3 is 12 residues. CDR3: CASSQQGFGQYF. In DNA form, the CDR3 reads TGTGCCAGCAGTCAACAGGGTTTCGGGCAGTACTTC.

The chain links TRBV6-1 to TRBJ2-4; possibly TRBD2 for D (6 bases). The germline V gene encodes CDR1 MNHNS and CDR2 SASEGT. The CDR3 is 13 amino acids. Trimming stripped 7 bases from V and 0 bases from J, with 7 bases between. The CDR3 DNA is TGTGCCAGCAACGGGGGAGCCAAAAACATTCAGTACTTC. Translated: CASNGGAKNIQYF.

This clonotype was counted ten times or more. The V and J genes are TRBV6-1 and TRBJ2-5; D may be TRBD1 (6 bases). The V gene lost 2 bases and the J gene lost 7 bases, with 17 bases spanning the gap. The CDR3 is made up of 15 amino acids. Germline CDR1 reads MNHNS; CDR2 reads SASEGT. The DNA of the CDR3 is TGTGCCAGCAGTGAACCGGGGACAACCCCGGGGACCCAGTACTTC. Amino acids: CASSEPGTTPGTQYF.

The chain recombines TRBV19 with TRBJ2-3; the D gene is possibly TRBD1 (5 bases). This CDR3 has 15 amino acids. Germline values: CDR1 LNHDA, CDR2 SQIVND (reference sequence). V lost 5 bases to trimming and J lost 1 base, with 13 bases between them. The CDR3 is CASSGAGQGTDTQYF. In DNA form, the CDR3 reads TGTGCCAGTAGTGGGGCCGGCCAAGGCACAGATACGCAGTATTTT. Looking up the rest from reference TRBV19 and TRBJ2-3 gives the full variable domain: DGGITQSPKYLFRKEGQNVTLSCEQNLNHDAMYWYRQDPGQGLRLIYYSQIVNDFQKGDIAEGYSVSREKKESFPLTVTSAQKNPTAFYLCASSGAGQGTDTQYFGPGTRLTVL.

About this clonotype: An end of the junction does not agree with germline; a read error may underlie this. J is TRBJ2-1 and V is TRBV12-3 or TRBV12-4; 9 bases fit TRBD1. The CDR3 length is 18 residues. CDR3 in amino acids: CASSLVFMGGQGSNEQLF. The CDR3 coding sequence is TGTGCCAGCAGTTTAGTGTTTATGGGGGGACAGGGTAGCAATGAGCAGCTCTTC.

There are a few counts of this clonotype. The chain joins TRBV11-2 to TRBJ2-1; TRBD1 aligns across 10 bases. With V trimmed by 5 bases and J by 6 bases, 4 bases remained unmatched. Looked up from germline, CDR1 is SGHAT and CDR2 is FQNNGV. The CDR3 consists of 14 residues. CDR3 in amino acids: CASSPGTGVNEQFF. Here the CDR3 DNA reads TGTGCCAGCAGCCCGGGGACAGGGGTCAATGAGCAGTTCTTC.

Points on this clonotype: The junction and the germline gene differ at one end; a read error may be behind it. This chain links TRBV3-1 with TRBJ2-7; the D gene is possibly TRBD1 (6 bases). The germline V gene has CDR1 LGHDT and CDR2 YNNKEL (reference sequence). The CDR3 totals 15 residues. CDR3 DNA sequence: TGTGCCAGCAGCCAAGGGTCCGGACAGTCCTCCGAGCAGTACTTC. As protein: CASSQGSGQSSEQYF.

This clonotype was observed a handful of times. The genes are TRBV18 and TRBJ2-2; D ambiguous. CDR1 is KGHSH and CDR2 is LQKENI in the germline V gene. The V end lost 3 bases, the J end lost 1 base, and 12 bases lay between the germline ends. The CDR3 is 16 residues long. CDR3 DNA: TGTGCCAGCTCACCCCGGCCACTGATGAACACCGGGGAGCTGTTTTTT. Translated, it gives CASSPRPLMNTGELFF.

This clonotype has at least ten counts. The chain is built from TRBV29-1 and TRBJ2-3; 7 nucleotides agree with TRBD2. V gave up 4 bases and J gave up 2 bases; unmatched junction bases: 9. From germline, CDR1 is SQVTM and CDR2 ANQGSEA. This CDR3 comprises 15 residues. The CDR3 DNA reads TGCAGCGTTGCCCCGGGGAGGGGCCTCACAGATACGCAGTATTTT. Translated: CSVAPGRGLTDTQYF.

This clonotype was recorded a few times. CDR3 sequence: CASSQGQTNYGYTF. The CDR3 DNA reads TGTGCCAGCAGCCAAGGACAGACTAACTATGGCTACACCTTC. This chain uses TRBV7-9 with TRBJ1-2; maybe TRBD1 (6 bases). V lost 5 bases and J 0 bases, leaving 10 bases between the germline ends. The germline CDR1 and CDR2 sequences are SEHNR and FQNEAQ (reference sequence). The length of the CDR3 is 14 residues.

About this clonotype: The conserved closing phenylalanine or tryptophan is absent in this CDR3, likely reflecting a read error. The chain uses TRBV27 and TRBJ2-3; D unclear. V was cut by 3 bases and J by 2 bases, with 9 bases left in between. The CDR3 loop spans 14 amino acids. Germline V CDR1 and CDR2: MNHEY, SMNVEV (reference sequence). DNA of the CDR3: TGTGCCAGCAGTTTCCAGACCGTCACAGATACGCAGTATTGT. Residues: CASSFQTVTDTQYC.

The V call is TRBV29-1, the J call TRBJ2-2; tentative D call: TRBD2 (5 bases). CDR1 is SQVTM, CDR2 ANQGSEA, per germline. With 4 bases removed from V and 7 bases from J, the gap between germline ends came to 13 bases. The CDR3 consists of 13 residues. CDR3 residues: CSVVSGLGGELFF. The CDR3 bases are TGCAGCGTTGTTTCGGGGTTAGGCGGGGAGCTGTTTTTT.

V is TRBV27 and J is TRBJ2-7, with D unresolved. V lost 6 bases, J lost 3 bases, and 12 bases lay in between. This CDR3 contains 13 residues. CDR1 is MNHEY, CDR2 SMNVEV, per germline (reference sequence). The CDR3 protein is CASRQPLGYEQYF. Here the CDR3 DNA reads TGTGCCAGCAGACAGCCTTTGGGCTACGAGCAGTACTTC.

This clonotype has a count of ten or more. J is TRBJ2-5 and V is TRBV11-2, with TRBD2 as a possible D gene (6 bases). V lost 5 bases, J lost 2 bases, and 12 bases lay in between. The CDR3 spans 14 residues. Germline CDR1 is SGHAT and CDR2 is FQNNGV. The CDR3 DNA reads as TGTGCCAGCAGCCCCCGGGACTGGCAAGAGACCCAGTACTTC. Amino acid sequence: CASSPRDWQETQYF.

The chain carries TRBV7-2 and TRBJ2-1, with D unresolved. Germline values: CDR1 SGHTA, CDR2 FQGNSA. The CDR3 has 15 amino acids. The ends were cut back, 0 bases at V and 1 base at J, with 7 bases in the middle. CDR3 loop: CASSLAGYSYNEQFF. CDR3 coding DNA: TGTGCCAGCAGCTTAGCCGGATATTCCTACAATGAGCAGTTCTTC.

There are a few counts of this clonotype. The gene calls are TRBV18 and TRBJ2-1; 7 bases are shared with TRBD1. Germline lookup yields CDR1 KGHSH and CDR2 LQKENI. The CDR3 length is 16 residues. The V gene end was trimmed by 4 bases and the J gene end by 4 bases; junction bases not matched to a gene: 10. The CDR3 loop reads CASSLQGEIQYNEQFF. As DNA, the CDR3 is TGTGCCAGCTCACTGCAGGGGGAAATTCAGTACAATGAGCAGTTCTTC.

This clonotype came up once. At one boundary the junction diverges from the germline segment, which might be a read error. This chain uses TRBV7-9 with TRBJ1-1, with a possible D match to TRBD1 (5 bases). The length of the CDR3 is 13 residues. Per the germline V gene, CDR1 is SEHNR and CDR2 is FQNEAQ (reference sequence). The CDR3 is CASSSTGNTEVFF. The CDR3 coding sequence is TGTGCCAGCAGTTCAACAGGTAACACTGAAGTTTTCTTT.

This clonotype was seen a few times. The chain carries TRBV3-1 and TRBJ1-5; D is unclear. The CDR3 loop spans 14 amino acids. The germline CDR1 and CDR2 sequences are LGHDT and YNNKEL (reference sequence). Trimming left V 6 bases short and J 0 bases short, with 9 bases between. CDR3 sequence (DNA): TGTGCCAGCAGTGGGGTTTTTAGCAATCAGCCCCAGCATTTT. Its translation is CASSGVFSNQPQHF.

This clonotype has at least ten counts. The V and J genes are TRBV20-1 and TRBJ2-5; D ambiguous. Trimming removed 5 bases at V and 0 bases at J, with 13 bases between. The germline CDR1 and CDR2 sequences are DFQATT and SNEGSKA (reference sequence). CDR3 length: 14 residues. CDR3: CSAQTLRDQETQYF. The CDR3 DNA reads TGCAGTGCTCAAACGCTACGGGACCAAGAGACCCAGTACTTC.

CDR3 bases: TGTGCCAGCAGTGTGCCTACAGGGTCCTACGAGCAGTACTTC. This encodes CASSVPTGSYEQYF. The chain uses TRBV2 and TRBJ2-7, with D possibly being TRBD1 (6 bases). The CDR3 sequence is 14 residues long. The V and J ends lost 4 bases and 1 base respectively, with 11 bases between them. CDR1 and CDR2 from the germline V gene are SNHLY and FYNNEI.

The table lists this clonotype with many counts. This rearrangement joins TRBV7-9 to TRBJ2-2, with no clear D. There are 12 residues in the CDR3. From germline, CDR1 is SEHNR and CDR2 FQNEAQ (reference sequence). The V end was cut by 2 bases, the J end by 6 bases, with 4 bases between. CDR3 nucleotides: TGTGCCAGCAGCTTAACTGCCGGGGAGCTGTTTTTT. It specifies CASSLTAGELFF.

This clonotype was recorded at least ten times. CDR3 residues: CAVQGLTDTQYF. The DNA for the CDR3 is TGTGCCGTTCAGGGTCTCACAGATACGCAGTATTTT. The rearrangement links TRBV6-6 to TRBJ2-3; D possibly corresponds to TRBD1 (5 bases). Germline values: CDR1 MNHNY, CDR2 SVGAGI (reference sequence). The CDR3 covers 12 residues. V was trimmed by 11 bases and J by 2 bases, leaving 11 bases between them.

This clonotype has ten or more counts. The rearrangement uses TRBV29-1 and TRBJ2-5, with D perhaps TRBD2 (6 bases). The germline V gene has CDR1 SQVTM and CDR2 ANQGSEA. The CDR3 consists of 15 residues. The V and J ends lost 4 bases and 5 bases respectively, with 20 bases between them. Here the CDR3 DNA reads TGCAGCGTTGGGGGGTTGAGGAGGGCCCGGGAGACCCAGTACTTC. Translating it yields CSVGGLRRARETQYF. Combining the CDR3 with reference TRBV29-1 and TRBJ2-5 gives the whole variable domain SAVISQKPSRDICQRGTSLTIQCQVDSQVTMMFWYRQQPGQSLTLIATANQGSEATYESGFVIDKFPISRPNLTFSTLTVSNMSPEDSSIYLCSVGGLRRARETQYFGPGTRLLVL.

This clonotype was seen ten or more times. The V and J genes are TRBV20-1 and TRBJ1-1, with 8 bases matching TRBD1. The CDR3 runs to 14 residues. Germline CDR1 is DFQATT and CDR2 is SNEGSKA (reference sequence). V lost 0 bases, J lost 7 bases, and 7 bases stayed unmatched. CDR3 in DNA: TGCAGTGCTAGAGACCGGACAGGGCAGCATGAAGCTTTCTTT. It translates to CSARDRTGQHEAFF.

The chain is built from TRBV29-1 and TRBJ2-7; perhaps TRBD1 as D (5 bases). Trimming left V 4 bases short and J 2 bases short, with 12 bases between. CDR1 and CDR2 from the germline V gene are SQVTM and ANQGSEA. This CDR3 region has 13 residues. The CDR3 DNA sequence: TGCAGCGTTGTGGGGCGCTACCCCTACGAGCAGTACTTC. Residues: CSVVGRYPYEQYF.

In this sample, this clonotype turned up a few times. The junction departs from the called germline gene at one end, perhaps through a read error. J is TRBJ2-7 and V is TRBV7-2, with D perhaps TRBD1 (5 bases). The germline CDR1 and CDR2 sequences are SGHTA and FQGNSA. This CDR3 contains 14 residues. The CDR3 DNA sequence: TGTGCCAGCAGCTTATACCAGGGCTCCAACGAGCAGTACTTC. This codes for CASSLYQGSNEQYF. The whole variable domain, remainder taken from reference TRBV7-2 and TRBJ2-7, is GAGVSQSPSNKVTEKGKDVELRCDPISGHTALYWYRQSLGQGLEFLIYFQGNSAPDKSGLPSDRFSAERTGGSVSTLTIQRTQQEDSAVYLCASSLYQGSNEQYFGPGTRLTVT.